The clone carrying this T cell receptor (beta chain) was seen many times. Its target is unknown. The length of the CDR3 is 11 residues. Germline-derived CDR1 and CDR2 are SQVTM and ANQGSEA. This specimen belongs to a study of T-cell reconstitution after alpha-beta-depleted transplantation in children. This sample's TCRbeta library carried unique molecular identifier barcodes. Via MiXCR, TCRdb re-called the PCR reads, giving one row per CDR3 protein. The data contain around 580,000 distinct CDR3 sequences, under 25% of them singletons. General study results and limits: Newly generated T cells supplied most T-cell counts and diversity one year post-transplant. Where some patients showed high TCRbeta diversity at day 60, it came from recipient T cells and thymic progenitors that had survived.

The clonotype comes from a boy younger than two who had a stem cell transplant for acute myeloid leukemia, so the T cells may come from the graft donor. Sequencing was performed on PBMCs, mostly from graft donor cells, taken 360 days after TCRalphabeta/CD19-depleted stem cell transplant. This rearrangement joins TRBV29-1 to TRBJ2-3; no firm D call. For the CDR3, the DNA is TGCACCATAAGGGCCGAGGATACGCAGTATTTT. Its protein is CTIRAEDTQYF.